This is a list of T cell receptor beta chains from one sample in a study of radiation and T cells in renal cell carcinoma. Assay: immunoSEQ multiplex PCR; the TCRdb copy retains only in-frame clones and omits some. The sample consists of about 78,000 clones, 89% of them appearing once. This specimen consisted of blood, obtained from a patient whose treatment included radiotherapy and nephrectomy. Receptors were obtained from a woman aged 70 to 79 with renal cell carcinoma. Both conserved end residues are part of each CDR3. The order of the fields is J gene, D gene, V gene, clone size, CDR3 protein, CDR3 DNA. A D gene is named only where the DNA matches it firmly. Only some rows state a clone size, as once, few, many or a class for expanded clones.

>TRBJ1-5|NA|TRBV6-5|NA
CASSYGGRNQPQHF
TGTGCCAGCAGTTACGGGGGTCGCAATCAGCCCCAGCATTTT
>TRBJ1-2|NA|TRBV14|NA
CASSRDIPYGYTF
TGTGCCAGCAGCCGGGACATCCCCTATGGCTACACCTTC
>TRBJ1-4|NA|TRBV4-3|NA
CASSQESPFLGNEKLFF
TGCGCCAGCAGCCAAGAGAGTCCCTTTCTCGGGAATGAAAAACTGTTTTTT
>TRBJ1-1|NA|TRBV2|once
CASKGKNTEAFF
TGTGCCAGCAAGGGCAAGAACACTGAAGCTTTCTTT
>TRBJ2-1|TRBD2|TRBV4-3|NA
CASSQTFDGGVSEQFF
TGCGCCAGCAGCCAGACTTTCGATGGGGGGGTGAGTGAGCAGTTCTTC
>TRBJ1-1|TRBD1|TRBV11-3|NA
CAAKGGTGEEAFF
TGTGCTGCCAAAGGAGGGACAGGGGAAGAAGCTTTCTTT
>TRBJ2-1|TRBD2|TRBV5-1|NA
CASSPSGGGNEQFF
TGCGCCAGCAGCCCCAGCGGGGGGGGAAATGAGCAGTTCTTC
>TRBJ1-1|NA|TRBV27|NA
CASSIQGNTEAFF
TGTGCCAGCAGTATACAGGGAAACACTGAAGCTTTCTTT
>TRBJ2-1|NA|TRBV5-4|NA
CASSAQNSYNEQFF
TGTGCCAGCAGCGCACAAAACTCCTACAATGAGCAGTTCTTC
>TRBJ2-1|NA|TRBV7-2|once
CASSLTGGTYNEQFF
TGTGCCAGCAGCTTAACCGGGGGTACCTACAATGAGCAGTTCTTC
>TRBJ2-1|NA|TRBV7-2|once
CASSLGAGSYNEQFF
TGTGCCAGCAGCTTAGGGGCGGGCTCCTACAATGAGCAGTTCTTC
>TRBJ1-3|NA|TRBV5-4|NA
CASSPEGLGNTIYF
TGTGCCAGCAGTCCCGAGGGGTTAGGAAACACCATATATTTT
>TRBJ1-1|NA|TRBV6-5|NA
CASSTLDRNTEAFF
TGTGCCAGCAGTACTTTGGACAGGAACACTGAAGCTTTCTTT
>TRBJ1-2|NA|TRBV29-1|NA
CSAGGDYGYTF
TGCAGCGCCGGGGGGGACTATGGCTACACCTTC
>TRBJ1-1|NA|TRBV27|NA
CASGSSYYTEAFF
TGTGCCAGCGGTAGCAGCTACTACACTGAAGCTTTCTTT
>TRBJ1-2|NA|TRBV6-1|once
CASKEGHYGYTF
TGTGCCAGCAAGGAGGGACACTATGGCTACACCTTC
>TRBJ2-7|NA|TRBV4-3|NA
CASSQWARTALEGEQYF
TGCGCCAGCAGCCAGTGGGCAAGGACCGCCTTGGAGGGGGAGCAGTACTTC
>TRBJ2-2|NA|TRBV11-2|NA
CASRTVNTGELFF
TGTGCCAGCAGGACGGTGAACACCGGGGAGCTGTTTTTT
>TRBJ2-1|TRBD2|TRBV12-5|NA
CASGSPAGGSNNEQFF
TGTGCTAGTGGTTCGCCGGCGGGGGGTTCGAACAATGAGCAGTTCTTC
>TRBJ2-7|NA|TRBV28|NA
CASSQRRNYEQYF
TGTGCCAGCAGTCAGAGACGGAACTACGAGCAGTACTTC
>TRBJ2-5|TRBD2|TRBV5-1|NA
CASSGLAGGGETQYF
TGCGCCAGCAGCGGTCTAGCGGGGGGTGGAGAGACCCAGTACTTC
>TRBJ1-4|NA|TRBV28|NA
CASSLSDGPNEKLFF
TGTGCCAGCAGTTTATCGGACGGACCTAATGAAAAACTGTTTTTT